Presented here are 13 T cell receptor beta chains from one specimen sequenced in a study of T-cell memory formation after mild COVID-19. TCRdb reprocessed the 5' RACE reads with MiXCR, giving one entry per CDR3 protein. The table lists 60,000 to 65,000 distinct CDR3 sequences, around 10% of them singletons, with 1% to 1.4% in the top ten. Sequenced sample: PBMCs or a T cell subset sorted from them (not recorded which). All receptors derive from a young man who had mild COVID-19 (a few samples of this study predate the infection). Cell type and time point are not known.

The chain employs TRBV7-2 and TRBJ2-5; a weak D match, TRBD2 (5 bases). The CDR3 is made up of 15 amino acids. V shed 3 bases and J shed 2 bases, with 13 bases lying between them. Germline CDR1 and CDR2: SGHTA and FQGNSA. The CDR3 bases are TGTGCCAGCAGCTTGGTCAGACGGGGACAAGAGACCCAGTACTTC. The encoded protein is CASSLVRRGQETQYF.

In this sample, this clonotype turned up many times. This chain uses TRBV5-1 with TRBJ2-3; 13 bases fit TRBD2. The germline V gene has CDR1 SGHRS and CDR2 YFSETQ. The CDR3 sequence is 15 residues long. With 1 base clipped from V and 4 bases from J, the junction kept 0 bases outside the gene matches. Here the CDR3 reads CASSLTSGGADTQYF. DNA of the CDR3: TGCGCCAGCAGCTTGACTAGCGGGGGGGCAGATACGCAGTATTTT.

The V call is TRBV3-1, the J call TRBJ1-1, with TRBD1 as a possible D gene (5 bases). The ends were cut back, 3 bases at V and 1 base at J, with 9 bases in the middle. The germline V gene encodes CDR1 LGHDT and CDR2 YNNKEL (reference sequence). This CDR3 spans 14 amino acids. The CDR3 sequence is CASSQGVRNTEAFF. The DNA for the CDR3 is TGTGCCAGCAGCCAGGGGGTGAGGAACACTGAAGCTTTCTTT.

Only a few counts were recorded for this clonotype. J is TRBJ2-3 and V is TRBV5-1; TRBD2 matches 8 bases. V gave up 1 base and J gave up 5 bases; unmatched junction bases: 6. The germline gives CDR1 SGHRS, CDR2 YFSETQ. The CDR3 has 15 residues. CDR3 bases: TGCGCCAGCAGCTTGATGGGGACTAGGAAAGATACGCAGTATTTT. Translation gives CASSLMGTRKDTQYF.

The CDR3 nucleotides read TGCGCCAGCAGCCAAGCGGTAGTCACCGGGGAGCTGTTTTTT. Translation: CASSQAVVTGELFF. V is TRBV4-3 and J is TRBJ2-2; D gene ambiguous. Germline V CDR1 and CDR2: LGHNA, YSLEER. The CDR3 extends over 14 amino acids. V was trimmed by 1 base and J by 4 bases, leaving 7 bases between them.

Regarding this clonotype: It may be a read error: a sequence one base away is much more abundant. The chain employs TRBV12-3 or TRBV12-4 and TRBJ2-2; no firm D call. The CDR3 length is 15 residues. The V end lost 9 bases, the J end lost 3 bases, and 17 bases lay between the germline ends. The CDR3 reads CARGLSSRYTGELFF. Here the CDR3 DNA reads TGTGCCAGAGGCCTAAGTAGCAGATACACCGGGGAGCTGTTTTTT.

Comments on this clonotype: This sequence may be a read error, since a much larger clone differs from it by one base. The genes are TRBV7-2 and TRBJ2-2; no reliable D call. Germline V CDR1 and CDR2: SGHTA, FQGNSA. This CDR3 contains 14 residues. The V and J ends lost 6 bases and 4 bases respectively, with 12 bases between them. This CDR3 is CASSSRNVTGELFF. CDR3 sequence (DNA): TGTGCCAGCAGTAGCAGAAACGTCACCGGGGAGCTGTTTTTT.

In this sample, this clonotype turned up a few times. V gene TRBV5-1 combines with J gene TRBJ2-1; D gene uncertain. The V end lost 4 bases, the J end lost 7 bases, and 12 bases lay between the germline ends. The CDR3 extends over 13 amino acids. Per the germline V gene, CDR1 is SGHRS and CDR2 is YFSETQ. CDR3 amino acids: CASSAPRWNEQFF. The CDR3 DNA reads as TGCGCCAGCAGCGCGCCCCGGTGGAATGAGCAGTTCTTC. Together with reference TRBV5-1 and TRBJ2-1, the CDR3 gives the full variable domain: KAGVTQTPRYLIKTRGQQVTLSCSPISGHRSVSWYQQTPGQGLQFLFEYFSETQRNKGNFPGRFSGRQFSNSRSEMNVSTLELGDSALYLCASSAPRWNEQFFGPGTRLTVL.

The chain joins TRBV10-3 to TRBJ2-3, with 10 bases identical to TRBD2. The CDR3 spans 17 residues. Trimming at V came to 3 bases and at J to 1 base, leaving 7 bases not matched to a gene. CDR1 ENHRY and CDR2 SYGVKD come from the germline V gene. The CDR3 sequence: CAISDVTGTSGTDTQYF. CDR3 DNA: TGTGCCATCAGTGACGTTACCGGGACTAGCGGCACAGATACGCAGTATTTT.

V and J are TRBV2 and TRBJ2-7; no firm D call. CDR1 and CDR2 from the germline V gene are SNHLY and FYNNEI. There are 11 residues in the CDR3. The V and J ends lost 3 bases and 2 bases respectively, with 2 bases between them. The CDR3 spells CASSDAYEQYV. In DNA, the CDR3 is TGTGCCAGCAGTGACGCCTACGAGCAGTACGTC.

This clonotype was seen a handful of times. This rearrangement joins TRBV5-1 to TRBJ2-5; TRBD1 matches 8 bases. Germline CDR1 SGHRS, CDR2 YFSETQ. V was clipped by 4 bases and J by 5 bases; unmatched bases: 10. This CDR3 is built from 15 residues. The CDR3 sequence: CASSPRPQGAETQYF. Written as DNA, the CDR3 is TGCGCCAGCAGCCCTCGCCCTCAGGGGGCGGAGACCCAGTACTTC.

This clonotype was seen at least ten times. The chain uses TRBV7-2 and TRBJ1-5; D uncertain. Germline V gives CDR1 SGHTA, CDR2 FQGNSA. CDR3 size: 13 residues. The V end was cut by 5 bases, the J end by 5 bases, with 10 bases between. In DNA, the CDR3 is TGTGCCAGCAGCACCCGGGATTATCAGCCCCAGCATTTT. Residues: CASSTRDYQPQHF.

This chain links TRBV7-2 with TRBJ2-6; D unclear. The CDR3 is made up of 15 amino acids. Looked up from germline, CDR1 is SGHTA and CDR2 is FQGNSA. Trimming took off 4 bases at V and 0 bases at J, with 7 bases between the two ends. Written as DNA, the CDR3 is TGTGCCAGCAGCTCGACCGGCTCTGGGGCCAACGTCCTGACTTTC. Translation gives CASSSTGSGANVLTF. Variable domain in full (rest from reference TRBV7-2 and TRBJ2-6): GAGVSQSPSNKVTEKGKDVELRCDPISGHTALYWYRQSLGQGLEFLIYFQGNSAPDKSGLPSDRFSAERTGGSVSTLTIQRTQQEDSAVYLCASSSTGSGANVLTFGAGSRLTVL.